This TCR beta chain was obtained from a study of cytomegalovirus exposure and HLA in healthy donors. Overall study: Among the 398 genotyped donors, approximately 81% were placed in the Caucasian-associated ancestry cluster.

PCR was performed using 60 Vbeta and 13 Jbeta primers. The data were produced by immunoSEQ multiplex PCR, yet TCRdb's version contains in-frame clones alone and is incomplete. This sample lists 200,000 or so clones; its ten largest clones have less than 0.85%. Donors sampled were nominally healthy, though unrecorded immune exposures were likely. Germline V gene lookup returns CDR1 MGHRA and CDR2 YSYEKL. Trimming cost V 2 bases and J 2 bases; bases outside gene matches: 3. The length of the CDR3 is 15 residues. With respect to this clone: No antigen is known for it.

Findings and caveats of the study: Most TCR sequences showed up rarely, but some public TCRs showed up in many donors. There were 150 to 200 TCR beta chains listed as cytomegalovirus-associated.

The material sequenced was PBMCs. This TCR came from a boy younger than 18 in good health and CMV-seronegative. The gene calls are TRBV4-1 and TRBJ1-3; the match to TRBD1 covers 7 bases. The CDR3 DNA reads as TGCGCCAGCAGCCAAACGCAGGGGGCTGGAAACACCATATATTTT. Amino acids: CASSQTQGAGNTIYF.